Below are 30 T cell receptor beta chains sequenced from a single sample in a study of cytomegalovirus exposure and HLA in healthy donors. It was with 60 Vbeta and 13 Jbeta primers that the PCR ran. Assay: immunoSEQ multiplex PCR; the TCRdb copy retains only in-frame clones and omits some. The top ten clones hold 11% of a sample with 100,000 to 150,000 clones, roughly 78% of them seen once. Material: PBMCs. The receptors come from a man aged 25-45 years in good health and CMV-seropositive.

This clone was counted once. The rearrangement uses TRBV11-2 and TRBJ1-5, with no clear D. CDR1 and CDR2 (germline): SGHAT, FQNNGV. The V end was cut by 7 bases, the J end by 5 bases, with 9 bases between. The CDR3 length is 12 residues. CDR3 sequence reads: CASNHVDQPQHF. As DNA, the CDR3 is TGTGCCAGCAACCACGTAGATCAGCCCCAGCATTTT.

The chain links TRBV5-8 to TRBJ2-3, with TRBD2 matching over 10 bases. V shed 9 bases, J shed 3 bases, and the junction held 7 bases outside the gene matches. CDR1 and CDR2 (germline): SGHTS, YDEGEE. This CDR3 spans 14 amino acids. The CDR3 DNA reads as TGTGCCACGATAGCGGGAGGCGGTACAGATACGCAGTATTTT. Its translation: CATIAGGGTDTQYF.

This sequence joins TRBV11-2 and TRBJ1-2; unclear D gene. The length of the CDR3 is 13 residues. In germline, CDR1 is SGHAT, CDR2 FQNNGV. Deletions cut 1 base from V and 8 bases from J, with 11 bases between. The CDR3 nucleotides are TGTGCCAGCAGCTTAGGGGTCACTACGGGCTACACCTTC. Its protein product is CASSLGVTTGYTF.

The rearrangement links TRBV28 to TRBJ1-6; D unresolved. Germline values: CDR1 MDHEN, CDR2 SYDVKM. V lost 4 bases to trimming and J lost 9 bases, with 16 bases between them. This CDR3 has 15 residues. CDR3 bases: TGTGCCAGCAGTTCTCCAAATGGCCCAATTTCACCCCTCCACTTT. Amino acid sequence: CASSSPNGPISPLHF. The full variable domain, with the rest looked up from reference TRBV28 and TRBJ1-6, is DVKVTQSSRYLVKRTGEKVFLECVQDMDHENMFWYRQDPGLGLRLIYFSYDVKMKEKGDIPEGYSVSREKKERFSLILESASTNQTSMYLCASSSPNGPISPLHFGNGTRLTVT.

This clone appeared a single time. V gene TRBV27 combines with J gene TRBJ2-7; D is perhaps TRBD1 (5 bases). Germline-derived CDR1 and CDR2 are MNHEY and SMNVEV (reference sequence). Trimming removed 4 bases from V and 1 base from J, with 8 bases in between. CDR3 length: 13 residues. This chain's CDR3 is CASSSDTSYEQYF. The CDR3 coding sequence is TGTGCCAGCAGTTCGGACACGTCCTACGAGCAGTACTTC.

This rearrangement joins TRBV5-1 to TRBJ2-1; D is possibly TRBD2 (6 bases). The CDR3 has 15 amino acids. Germline assignment: CDR1 SGHRS and CDR2 YFSETQ. V lost 6 bases to trimming and J lost 7 bases, with 20 bases between them. The CDR3 DNA reads as TGCGCCAGCACCACCGTGCCTAGGGAGGTGAATGAGCAGTTCTTC. It yields the protein CASTTVPREVNEQFF.

The chain recombines TRBV5-1 with TRBJ2-2; 9 nucleotides line up with TRBD2. CDR1 is SGHRS and CDR2 is YFSETQ in the germline V gene. The CDR3 length is 16 residues. Losses at the gene ends were 4 bases for V and 1 base for J; bases not matched to a gene: 5. The DNA for the CDR3 is TGCGCCAGCAGCCCTCTAGCGGGGAAGAACACCGGGGAGCTGTTTTTT. Protein: CASSPLAGKNTGELFF.

Concerning this clone: An end of the junction differs from the germline gene, which may be a read error. The chain uses TRBV7-2 and TRBJ1-1; 8 nucleotides align to TRBD1. CDR1 SGHTA and CDR2 FQGNSA come from the germline V gene. The CDR3 has 14 residues. Written as DNA, the CDR3 is TGTGCCAGCAGCTTATCATCACAGGGGGTTGAAACTTTCTTT. This encodes CASSLSSQGVETFF.

V gene TRBV7-9 combines with J gene TRBJ1-1; 7 nucleotides agree with TRBD1. Germline V CDR1 and CDR2: SEHNR, FQNEAQ (reference sequence). The CDR3 sequence is 14 residues long. V was pared by 5 bases and J by 1 base, with 4 bases of the junction left unmatched. In DNA, the CDR3 is TGTGCCAGCAGCGGTCAGGGGGAGAACACTGAAGCTTTCTTT. It specifies CASSGQGENTEAFF.

This clone was seen more than once but under ten times. CDR3 sequence (DNA): TGTGCCAGCAGTGACCAATCTAGCGGGAGTACCAATGAGCAGTTCTTC. Translation gives CASSDQSSGSTNEQFF. This rearrangement joins TRBV6-4 to TRBJ2-1, with 10 nucleotides matching TRBD2. V was clipped by 2 bases and J by 6 bases; unmatched bases: 7. The CDR3 runs to 16 residues. Germline V lookup: CDR1 MRHNA, CDR2 SNTAGT.

The V gene is TRBV11-1, the J gene TRBJ2-1; maybe TRBD2 (5 bases). Germline values: CDR1 SGHAT, CDR2 FQDESV (reference sequence). V shed 3 bases and J shed 8 bases, with 11 bases lying between them. The CDR3 is 13 amino acids. CDR3 loop: CASSFEDFYEQFF. In DNA, the CDR3 is TGTGCCAGCAGCTTTGAGGACTTCTATGAGCAGTTCTTC.

The chain is built from TRBV6-5 and TRBJ2-2, with 7 bases matching TRBD2. The CDR3 has 14 amino acids. The V gene end was trimmed by 6 bases and the J gene end by 2 bases; junction bases not matched to a gene: 3. Germline V lookup: CDR1 MNHEY, CDR2 SVGAGI. DNA for the CDR3: TGTGCCAGCAGCCTAGCGGACAACACCGGGGAGCTGTTTTTT. Protein: CASSLADNTGELFF.

The chain recombines TRBV7-2 with TRBJ2-1; 9 positions match TRBD2. This CDR3 has 15 residues. The ends lost 4 bases at V and 6 bases at J; junction bases unmatched: 7. Per the germline V gene, CDR1 is SGHTA and CDR2 is FQGNSA. The CDR3 DNA sequence: TGTGCCAGCAGCTCGCAGGCGGGAGGGGGCAATGAGCAGTTCTTC. This gives the protein CASSSQAGGGNEQFF.

This chain connects TRBV11-2 to TRBJ2-1; D uncertain. The CDR3 has 14 amino acids. Per the germline V gene, CDR1 is SGHAT and CDR2 is FQNNGV. V lost 1 base, J lost 6 bases, and 10 bases lay in between. The CDR3 is CASSLGAVLNEQFF. The CDR3 DNA sequence: TGTGCCAGCAGCTTAGGGGCAGTACTCAATGAGCAGTTCTTC.

In its sample, this clone was seen once. The rearrangement links TRBV2 to TRBJ2-2; TRBD2 matches 12 bases. Germline CDR1 reads SNHLY; CDR2 reads FYNNEI. The ends lost 4 bases at V and 1 base at J; junction bases unmatched: 4. The CDR3 runs 17 residues. Here the CDR3 DNA reads TGTGCCAGCAGTGGACTAGCGGGAGCTATGAACACCGGGGAGCTGTTTTTT. Its protein product is CASSGLAGAMNTGELFF.

As DNA, the CDR3 is TGTGCCAGCACCCAGGGTTGGGGCTACAATGAGCAGTTCTTC. Protein: CASTQGWGYNEQFF. V usage is TRBV7-9 and J usage is TRBJ2-1; weak D call: TRBD1 (5 bases). The germline V gene has CDR1 SEHNR and CDR2 FQNEAQ (reference sequence). The CDR3 loop spans 14 amino acids. The V gene lost 7 bases and the J gene lost 3 bases, with 13 bases spanning the gap.

The chain combines TRBV7-2 with TRBJ2-1, with D maybe TRBD2 (6 bases). Germline lookup yields CDR1 SGHTA and CDR2 FQGNSA. The CDR3 consists of 18 residues. V was trimmed by 3 bases and J by 1 base, leaving 19 bases between them. For the CDR3, the DNA is TGTGCCAGCAGCTTTTTTACGGCGACTAGTCGTTCCTACAATGAGCAGTTCTTC. Its protein product is CASSFFTATSRSYNEQFF.

This clone was seen just once. In this CDR3 the conserved last residue, phenylalanine or tryptophan, is missing, so a read error is likely. The V gene is TRBV5-1, the J gene TRBJ1-1; D is possibly TRBD1 (5 bases). The ends were cut back, 4 bases at V and 5 bases at J, with 18 bases in the middle. This CDR3 is 15 amino acids long. Germline-derived CDR1 and CDR2 are SGHRS and YFSETQ. CDR3 nucleotide sequence: TGCGCCAGCAGCCTCCTCGGGGGGAGCCTTACTGAAGCTTTCCTT. Amino acid sequence: CASSLLGGSLTEAFL.

The chain couples TRBV6-5 to TRBJ1-1; perhaps TRBD1 as D (6 bases). Per germline, CDR1 MNHEY and CDR2 SVGAGI. V was cut by 1 base and J by 4 bases, with 10 bases left in between. The CDR3 covers 14 residues. Written as DNA, the CDR3 is TGTGCCAGCAGTTACTTGGCCAGGGGCACTGAAGCTTTCTTT. Translation: CASSYLARGTEAFF.

The rearrangement links TRBV6-5 to TRBJ1-1; possible D gene TRBD1, 5 bases. CDR3 size: 16 residues. V was trimmed by 0 bases and J by 0 bases, leaving 11 bases between them. Germline V lookup: CDR1 MNHEY, CDR2 SVGAGI. CDR3 residues: CASSYSTPTVNTEAFF. The DNA of the CDR3 is TGTGCCAGCAGTTACTCGACTCCGACAGTGAACACTGAAGCTTTCTTT.

CDR3 sequence reads: CASSPEGQTKRFYNEQFF. The CDR3 coding sequence is TGTGCCAGCTCACCAGAGGGACAGACAAAGAGATTTTACAATGAGCAGTTCTTC. The chain employs TRBV18 and TRBJ2-1; TRBD1 matches at 7 bases. The germline V gene encodes CDR1 KGHSH and CDR2 LQKENI. Trimming removed 2 bases from V and 4 bases from J; junction bases left unmatched: 14. This CDR3 has 18 residues.

The chain recombines TRBV4-2 with TRBJ2-1; maybe TRBD1 (6 bases). The CDR3 consists of 21 residues. CDR1 is LGHNA and CDR2 is YNFKEQ in the germline V gene. Trimming cost V 4 bases and J 0 bases, with 28 bases left between them. CDR3 loop: CASSLRVLDRVLSSSYNEQFF. CDR3 nucleotides: TGTGCCAGCAGCCTGCGGGTCCTGGACAGAGTACTTTCCAGCTCCTACAATGAGCAGTTCTTC.

The rearrangement links TRBV11-2 to TRBJ2-7; maybe TRBD2 (6 bases). CDR3 length equals 14 residues. The germline V gene encodes CDR1 SGHAT and CDR2 FQNNGV. V lost 0 bases and J 4 bases, leaving 10 bases between the germline ends. The CDR3 DNA is TGTGCCAGCAGCTTAGAGGGGGGAGCTTACGAGCAGTACTTC. Protein: CASSLEGGAYEQYF.

V is TRBV30 and J is TRBJ1-3, with D uncertain. The CDR3 totals 13 residues. Trimming cost V 4 bases and J 4 bases, with 11 bases left between them. Germline V gene data show CDR1 as GTSNPN and CDR2 as SVGIG (reference sequence). The CDR3 nucleotides are TGTGCCTGGAAGAACTCTGCCGGAAACACCATATATTTT. It is translated as CAWKNSAGNTIYF. The full variable domain, completed using reference TRBV30 and TRBJ1-3, is SQTIHQWPATLVQPVGSPLSLECTVEGTSNPNLYWYRQAAGRGLQLLFYSVGIGQISSEVPQNLSASRPQDRQFILSSKKLLLSDSGFYLCAWKNSAGNTIYFGEGSWLTVV.

The CDR3 coding sequence is TGTGCCACCAGCAGAGCGTCCGGGGTCATTCAGTACTTC. This codes for CATSRASGVIQYF. V gene TRBV15 combines with J gene TRBJ2-4; D might be TRBD2 (5 bases). Germline loops: CDR1 LNHNV, CDR2 YYDKDF (reference sequence). V lost 1 base to trimming and J lost 9 bases, with 10 bases between them. The CDR3 length is 13 residues.

The rearrangement uses TRBV7-9 and TRBJ2-3; 8 bases match TRBD1. The CDR3 has 16 amino acids. Trimming cost V 4 bases and J 3 bases; bases outside gene matches: 9. CDR1 and CDR2 (germline): SEHNR, FQNEAQ (reference sequence). CDR3 bases: TGTGCCAGCAGCTCCGCGACAGGGGATAGAACAGATACGCAGTATTTT. Its protein is CASSSATGDRTDTQYF.

The chain has TRBV6-1 and TRBJ2-3; tentative D call: TRBD2 (6 bases). This CDR3 contains 13 residues. Trimming took off 6 bases at V and 3 bases at J, with 10 bases between the two ends. Germline V gene lookup returns CDR1 MNHNS and CDR2 SASEGT. The CDR3 reads CASRAGWTDTQYF. The CDR3 bases are TGTGCCAGCAGGGCGGGATGGACAGATACGCAGTATTTT.

The V call is TRBV27, the J call TRBJ2-7, with D possibly being TRBD1 (5 bases). V was shortened by 3 bases and J by 2 bases, with 11 bases between the two germline ends. Germline CDR1 reads MNHEY; CDR2 reads SMNVEV (reference sequence). This CDR3 has 14 residues. The CDR3 region has the DNA TGTGCCAGCAGTTTCCGGGCAGGGCCCTACGAGCAGTACTTC. Protein sequence: CASSFRAGPYEQYF.

V usage is TRBV19 and J usage is TRBJ1-5, with D possibly TRBD1 on 5 matching bases. The CDR3 runs to 17 residues. Deletions cut 5 bases from V and 5 bases from J, with 22 bases between. Germline CDR1 is LNHDA and CDR2 is SQIVND (reference sequence). This chain's CDR3 is CASSPIRGMGSDQPQHF. The DNA for the CDR3 is TGTGCCAGTAGTCCAATACGGGGGATGGGGAGTGATCAGCCCCAGCATTTT.

The chain recombines TRBV6-5 with TRBJ1-1; no definite D call. The V gene's germline CDR1 is MNHEY and CDR2 SVGAGI. This CDR3 is 13 amino acids long. Trimming shortened V by 2 bases and J by 2 bases, and 6 bases separated the two germline ends. The CDR3 DNA sequence: TGTGCCAGCAGTTACGACTCAAACACTGAAGCTTTCTTT. Protein sequence: CASSYDSNTEAFF.